This TCR beta chain was sequenced during a study of T cell responses to AZD1222 COVID-19 vaccine. Study results and limitations: Among spike-specific TCRs, nearly half reportedly target unmutated variant regions. Repertoires were collected only later (after the peak T cell response had occurred). Vaccine-associated CD4 TCRs spanned spike, dominant at 160-218 and 743-854. Among those given AZD1222, only five or six were seropositive at baseline.

Profiling relied on immunoSEQ multiplex PCR, and the TCRdb table lists in-frame clones only, not all of them. The sample carries around 270,000 clones, around 92% recorded once. Worth noting for this clone: As yet, its antigen is unknown.

Specimen: peripheral blood, collected 28 days after the second AZD1222 dose. The clonotype was recovered from an adult who received the AZD1222 COVID-19 vaccine.

The CDR3 nucleotides are TGTGCCAGCAAAGCAGGCAGAGTTGAAAAACTGTTTTTT. It is translated as CASKAGRVEKLFF. The rearrangement uses TRBV28 and TRBJ1-4; D gene unclear. This CDR3 region has 13 residues. In germline, CDR1 is MDHEN, CDR2 SYDVKM. The germline V and J ends were trimmed by 7 bases and 7 bases, with 13 bases remaining between them.